Below, 8 T cell receptor beta chains from the same sample are listed, as sequenced in a study of OX40 agonist ivuxolimab in advanced cancers. Using immunoSEQ multiplex PCR, the repertoire was profiled, and TCRdb retains in-frame clones only, with some absent. There are 100,000 or so clones in the sample; roughly 90% occur only once, and less than 0.75% lies in the top ten. Material: CD4+ or CD8+ T cells sorted from blood, obtained in a trial of the OX40 agonist ivuxolimab. The receptors here all came from an adult with an advanced solid tumor such as melanoma, head and neck, liver or kidney cancer.

Concerning this clone: The junction and the germline gene differ at one end; a read error may be behind it. As DNA, the CDR3 is TGCGCCAGCAGCTCAACTAGCACGGATACGCAGTATTTT. As protein: CASSSTSTDTQYF. This chain links TRBV5-1 with TRBJ2-3; weak D call: TRBD2 (6 bases). Germline V gene data show CDR1 as SGHRS and CDR2 as YFSETQ. CDR3 size: 13 residues.

The rearrangement uses TRBV7-6 and TRBJ2-1; 8 bases are shared with TRBD1. The CDR3 is made up of 15 amino acids. After removal of 2 bases from V and 5 bases from J, the junction contained 5 bases not matched to a gene. In germline, CDR1 is SGHVS, CDR2 FNYEAQ. The CDR3 coding sequence is TGTGCCAGCAGCTTACGCCGGGGACAGGACAATGAGCAGTTCTTC. It translates to CASSLRRGQDNEQFF. Together with reference TRBV7-6 and TRBJ2-1, the CDR3 gives the full variable domain: GAGVSQSPRYKVTKRGQDVALRCDPISGHVSLYWYRQALGQGPEFLTYFNYEAQQDKSGLPNDRFSAERPEGSISTLTIQRTEQRDSAMYRCASSLRRGQDNEQFFGPGTRLTVL.

The gene calls are TRBV28 and TRBJ1-2, with D possibly matching TRBD1 (5 bases). There are 13 residues in the CDR3. The V gene lost 3 bases and the J gene lost 6 bases, with 11 bases spanning the gap. CDR1 and CDR2 (germline): MDHEN, SYDVKM. CDR3 region: CASSFPAGNGYTF. As DNA, the CDR3 is TGTGCCAGCAGTTTCCCCGCAGGGAATGGCTACACCTTC.

This clone was seen a single time. The chain combines TRBV2 with TRBJ2-1, with 16 bases matching TRBD2. V lost 1 base, J lost 14 bases, and 5 bases stayed unmatched. Looked up from germline, CDR1 is SNHLY and CDR2 is FYNNEI. The CDR3 extends over 15 amino acids. Written as DNA, the CDR3 is TGTGCCAGCAGTGAAGGGGGGACTAGCGGGAGGGCCGAGTTCTTC. This codes for CASSEGGTSGRAEFF.

This clone was recorded only once. This chain joins TRBV28 and TRBJ1-5; D ambiguous. The V gene's germline CDR1 is MDHEN and CDR2 SYDVKM. V dropped 2 bases and J dropped 4 bases, with 15 bases sitting between them. This CDR3 has 16 residues. The CDR3 DNA is TGTGCCAGCAGTTTAGGTTTTTGGCGGCCGAATCAGCCCCAGCATTTT. Protein sequence: CASSLGFWRPNQPQHF.

The chain carries TRBV9 and TRBJ2-3; TRBD2 matches at 9 bases. J gave up 2 bases and V 3 bases, and 10 bases lay outside the gene matches. The CDR3 runs 17 residues. The germline V gene has CDR1 SGDLS and CDR2 YYNGEE. For the CDR3, the DNA is TGTGCCAGCAGCGCCCCTCGACTAGCGGCAAACACAGATACGCAGTATTTT. Protein: CASSAPRLAANTDTQYF.

This chain connects TRBV7-9 to TRBJ2-3; D is possibly TRBD1 (6 bases). Deletions cut 0 bases from V and 3 bases from J, with 13 bases between. The CDR3 totals 16 residues. The V gene's germline CDR1 is SEHNR and CDR2 FQNEAQ (reference sequence). The CDR3 spells CASSLAAGASTDTQYF. The CDR3 nucleotides read TGTGCCAGCAGCTTAGCTGCAGGGGCGAGTACAGATACGCAGTATTTT.

The J gene is TRBJ2-3, the V gene TRBV5-4, with unresolved D. Trimming cost V 6 bases and J 0 bases, with 8 bases left between them. CDR3 size: 13 residues. Germline V lookup: CDR1 SGHNT, CDR2 YYREEE (reference sequence). The CDR3 here is CASNPSSTDTQYF. The DNA of the CDR3 is TGTGCCAGCAACCCCTCTAGCACAGATACGCAGTATTTT.